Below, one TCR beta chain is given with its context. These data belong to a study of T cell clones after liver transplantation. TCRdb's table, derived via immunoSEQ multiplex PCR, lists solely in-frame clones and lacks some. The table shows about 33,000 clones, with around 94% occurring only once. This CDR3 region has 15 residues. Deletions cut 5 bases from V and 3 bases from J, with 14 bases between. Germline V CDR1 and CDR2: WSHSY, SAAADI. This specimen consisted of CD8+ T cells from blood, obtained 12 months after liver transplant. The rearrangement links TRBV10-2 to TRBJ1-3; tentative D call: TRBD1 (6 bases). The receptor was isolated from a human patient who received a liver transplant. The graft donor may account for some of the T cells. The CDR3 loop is CASSLQGNDGNTIYF. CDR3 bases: TGCGCCAGCAGTCTACAGGGTAACGATGGAAACACCATATATTTT.